This T cell receptor (beta chain) was identified during a study of cytomegalovirus exposure and HLA in healthy donors. Trimming removed 6 bases at V and 10 bases at J, with 13 bases between. Germline V gene lookup returns CDR1 MNHEY and CDR2 SMNVEV (reference sequence). The CDR3 runs to 12 residues. Data came from immunoSEQ multiplex PCR; TCRdb stores just in-frame clones and leaves some out. The sample yields tens of thousands of clones, 96% seen once. The clonotype comes from a young man in good health and CMV-seronegative. The sample taken for sequencing was PBMCs. The chain couples TRBV27 to TRBJ2-1; possible D gene TRBD1, 5 bases. CDR3 region: CASREPGIEQFF. CDR3 DNA sequence: TGTGCCAGCAGAGAACCAGGGATCGAGCAGTTCTTC.